Below are 16 T cell receptor beta chains sequenced from a single sample in a study of CD4+ T cells in melanoma. Using immunoSEQ multiplex PCR, the repertoire was profiled, and TCRdb retains in-frame clones only, with some absent. The profile shows some 15,000 clones, about 62% of them singletons. The sequenced sample consisted of cells from a culture (not recorded whether cultured in vitro). The receptors shown here come from a human donor with melanoma.

This chain links TRBV5-1 with TRBJ2-5; D possibly uses TRBD1 or TRBD2 (5 bases each). CDR3 length: 16 amino acids. Germline V gene lookup returns CDR1 SGHRS and CDR2 YFSETQ. V gave up 5 bases and J gave up 5 bases, with 22 bases separating them. The CDR3 protein is CASRANLREIRETQYF. The CDR3 DNA sequence: TGCGCCAGCAGAGCTAACCTCAGGGAGATCCGGGAGACCCAGTACTTC.

This chain links TRBV5-6 with TRBJ2-5, with D perhaps being TRBD1 or TRBD2 (5 bases each). Looked up from germline, CDR1 is SGHDT and CDR2 is YYEEEE. CDR3 size: 13 residues. Trimming shortened V by 3 bases and J by 5 bases, and 11 bases separated the two germline ends. CDR3 DNA sequence: TGTGCCAGCAGCTATGGGGGAATGGAGACCCAGTACTTC. Translated: CASSYGGMETQYF.

This clone showed up just a few times. The chain links TRBV2 to TRBJ1-4; 9 nucleotides align to TRBD1. The germline CDR1 and CDR2 sequences are SNHLY and FYNNEI. The CDR3 has 15 residues. V dropped 10 bases and J dropped 8; count of bases not matched to a gene: 14. CDR3 amino acids: CATRDRAFFGEKLFF. Here the CDR3 DNA reads TGTGCCACCCGGGACAGGGCCTTCTTCGGGGAAAAACTGTTTTTT.

CDR3 nucleotides: TGTGCCAGCAGCCATTCCCGGACAGGCTTGAACACTGAAGCTTTCTTT. It yields the protein CASSHSRTGLNTEAFF. The genes are TRBV6-6 and TRBJ1-1; 7 bases map to TRBD1. The CDR3 spans 16 residues. Germline CDR1 is MNHNY and CDR2 is SVGAGI (reference sequence). The trim removed 6 bases at V and 0 bases at J, leaving 10 bases unmatched.

This chain connects TRBV5-1 to TRBJ2-2; D not resolved. The CDR3 consists of 16 residues. V was shortened by 4 bases and J by 4 bases, with 17 bases between the two germline ends. In germline, CDR1 is SGHRS, CDR2 YFSETQ. CDR3 loop: CASSPNRPGSTGELFF. The CDR3 nucleotides are TGCGCCAGCAGCCCAAACCGTCCTGGATCCACCGGGGAGCTGTTTTTT.

This clone was seen more than once but under ten times. The chain recombines TRBV7-9 with TRBJ1-2; D remains ambiguous. The V end was cut by 1 base, the J end by 5 bases, with 5 bases between. This CDR3 spans 12 amino acids. Germline V lookup: CDR1 SEHNR, CDR2 FQNEAQ (reference sequence). CDR3 amino acids: CASSLEQYGYTF. Written as DNA, the CDR3 is TGTGCCAGCAGCTTAGAACAGTATGGCTACACCTTC.

The rearrangement uses TRBV6-6 and TRBJ1-2; the match to TRBD1 covers 8 bases. The length of the CDR3 is 13 residues. Unmatched junction bases numbered 1, after V lost 0 bases and J lost 7 bases. Looked up from germline, CDR1 is MNHNY and CDR2 is SVGAGI (reference sequence). The CDR3 here is CASSYSGQGGYTF. The CDR3 bases are TGTGCCAGCAGTTACTCAGGACAGGGTGGCTACACCTTC.

V and J are TRBV13 and TRBJ2-3; tentatively, D is TRBD2 (6 bases). Per the germline V gene, CDR1 is PRHDT and CDR2 is FYEKMQ (reference sequence). Trimming took off 3 bases at V and 1 base at J, with 17 bases between the two ends. This CDR3 spans 17 amino acids. The chain's CDR3 is CASSLDAGLGGTDTQYF. The CDR3 DNA is TGTGCCAGCAGCTTGGATGCGGGACTCGGAGGCACAGATACGCAGTATTTT.

The J gene is TRBJ2-1, the V gene TRBV5-1; D possibly matches TRBD1 or TRBD2 (6 bases each). The V and J ends lost 0 bases and 0 bases respectively, with 7 bases between them. Germline CDR1 SGHRS, CDR2 YFSETQ. CDR3 length: 15 amino acids. This CDR3 is CASSLEGGSYNEQFF. CDR3 DNA sequence: TGCGCCAGCAGCTTGGAGGGGGGCTCCTACAATGAGCAGTTCTTC. Full variable domain (outside the CDR3, taken from reference TRBV5-1 and TRBJ2-1): KAGVTQTPRYLIKTRGQQVTLSCSPISGHRSVSWYQQTPGQGLQFLFEYFSETQRNKGNFPGRFSGRQFSNSRSEMNVSTLELGDSALYLCASSLEGGSYNEQFFGPGTRLTVL.

The V and J genes are TRBV7-3 and TRBJ1-1; TRBD1 matches 10 bases. The CDR3 covers 15 residues. CDR1 and CDR2 from the germline V gene are SGHTA and FQGTGA. V trimming: 3 bases; J trimming: 0 bases; junction bases outside the gene matches: 1. The CDR3 here is CASSFGTGVNTEAFF. The CDR3 nucleotides read TGTGCCAGCAGCTTCGGGACAGGGGTGAACACTGAAGCTTTCTTT.

This clone was picked up one time. CDR3 in amino acids: CASSHQGMGYEQYF. Here the CDR3 DNA reads TGCGCCAGCAGCCATCAGGGTATGGGCTACGAGCAGTACTTC. The chain uses TRBV5-1 and TRBJ2-7; the D gene is possibly TRBD1 (5 bases). Germline V lookup: CDR1 SGHRS, CDR2 YFSETQ. With 4 bases removed from V and 3 bases from J, the gap between germline ends came to 14 bases. The CDR3 has 14 residues.

The chain joins TRBV5-1 to TRBJ2-1; D assignment may be TRBD1 or TRBD2 (5 bases each). This CDR3 is built from 16 residues. The germline V gene encodes CDR1 SGHRS and CDR2 YFSETQ. Trimming removed 0 bases at V and 0 bases at J, with 10 bases between. The CDR3 reads CASSLAGLTSYNEQFF. DNA of the CDR3: TGCGCCAGCAGCTTGGCGGGGCTGACCTCCTACAATGAGCAGTTCTTC.

CDR3 region: CASSHRDGQPQHF. CDR3 DNA: TGTGCCAGCAGTCACAGGGATGGCCAGCCCCAGCATTTT. The V and J genes are TRBV6-1 and TRBJ1-5, with D perhaps TRBD1 (6 bases). The CDR3 extends over 13 amino acids. Per germline, CDR1 MNHNS and CDR2 SASEGT. Trimming removed 5 bases at V and 7 bases at J, with 12 bases between.

In its sample, this clone was seen a few times. This chain connects TRBV11-1 to TRBJ2-7; TRBD2 matches 8 bases. The V segment lost 5 bases and the J segment 1 base; nucleotides outside the gene matches: 7. The CDR3 consists of 15 residues. Germline assignment: CDR1 SGHAT and CDR2 FQDESV (reference sequence). CDR3 loop: CASSPSLAGSYEQYF. The CDR3 DNA is TGTGCCAGCAGCCCATCTCTAGCGGGTTCCTACGAGCAGTACTTC.

The chain uses TRBV11-2 and TRBJ2-5; 12 bases map to TRBD2. The CDR3 is 18 amino acids. CDR1 and CDR2 (germline): SGHAT, FQNNGV. J gave up 6 bases and V 0 bases, and 11 bases lay outside the gene matches. CDR3 region: CASSLEASGGATRKTQYF. The CDR3 DNA follows: TGTGCCAGCAGCTTAGAGGCTAGCGGGGGGGCAACTAGAAAGACCCAGTACTTC.

V is TRBV5-5 and J is TRBJ2-3; a weak D match, TRBD1 (6 bases). In germline, CDR1 is SGHKS, CDR2 YYEKEE (reference sequence). This CDR3 has 18 residues. Deletions cut 2 bases from V and 3 bases from J, with 22 bases between. This CDR3 reads CASSLFQSTGPRTDTQYF. Written as DNA, the CDR3 is TGTGCCAGCAGCTTATTCCAAAGTACAGGGCCTAGGACAGATACGCAGTATTTT.